This T cell receptor (beta chain) emerged from a study of cytomegalovirus exposure and HLA in healthy donors. As for the study in general: Inside one of the first data releases sat 80 million to 95 million unique TCRs taken from HLA-typed donors. Study results and caveats: Later analysis identified several of the most significant clusters that appeared linked to common viral pathogens. In vitro assays verified that three CMV-associated chains recognized CMV antigens specifically. HLA allele associations emerged for around 16,000 TCR beta sequences in a later analysis, at 0.05 false discovery rate.

Details on this clone: What it binds is not known.

The PCR contained 60 Vbeta and 13 Jbeta primers. Using immunoSEQ multiplex PCR, the repertoire was profiled, and TCRdb retains in-frame clones only, with some absent. The sample consists of roughly 140,000 clones, approximately 80% of them appearing once. The ends were cut back, 2 bases at V and 1 base at J, with 13 bases in the middle. The CDR3 is 16 amino acids. Germline CDR1 reads SEHNR; CDR2 reads FQNEAQ (reference sequence). The rearrangement joins TRBV7-9 to TRBJ2-3; possibly TRBD1 for D (5 bases). This receptor was identified in a woman aged 45-59 years in good health and CMV-seropositive. The sequenced material came from PBMCs. The CDR3 DNA follows: TGTGCCAGCAGCTTACGTCCAGGGTCGGGCACAGATACGCAGTATTTT. This encodes CASSLRPGSGTDTQYF.